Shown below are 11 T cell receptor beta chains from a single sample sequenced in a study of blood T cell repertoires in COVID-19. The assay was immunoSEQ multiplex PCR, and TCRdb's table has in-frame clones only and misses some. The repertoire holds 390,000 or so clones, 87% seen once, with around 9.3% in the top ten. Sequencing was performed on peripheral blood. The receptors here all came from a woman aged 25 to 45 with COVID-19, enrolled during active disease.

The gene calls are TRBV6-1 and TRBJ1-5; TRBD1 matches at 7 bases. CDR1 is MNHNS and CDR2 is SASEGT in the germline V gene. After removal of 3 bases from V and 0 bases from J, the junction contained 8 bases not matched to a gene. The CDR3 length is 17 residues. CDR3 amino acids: CASSDPMTGYSNQPQHF. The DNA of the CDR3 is TGTGCCAGCAGTGACCCAATGACAGGGTATAGCAATCAGCCCCAGCATTTT.

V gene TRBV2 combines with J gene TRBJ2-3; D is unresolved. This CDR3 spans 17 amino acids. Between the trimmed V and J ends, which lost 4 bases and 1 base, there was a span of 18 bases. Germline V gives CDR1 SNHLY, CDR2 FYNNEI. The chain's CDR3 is CASSARISSWGTDTQYF. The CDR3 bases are TGTGCCAGCAGTGCGAGGATCTCGAGCTGGGGCACAGATACGCAGTATTTT. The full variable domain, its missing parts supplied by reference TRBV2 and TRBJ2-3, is EPEVTQTPSHQVTQMGQEVILRCVPISNHLYFYWYRQILGQKVEFLVSFYNNEISEKSEIFDDQFSVERPDGSNFTLKIRSTKLEDSAMYFCASSARISSWGTDTQYFGPGTRLTVL.

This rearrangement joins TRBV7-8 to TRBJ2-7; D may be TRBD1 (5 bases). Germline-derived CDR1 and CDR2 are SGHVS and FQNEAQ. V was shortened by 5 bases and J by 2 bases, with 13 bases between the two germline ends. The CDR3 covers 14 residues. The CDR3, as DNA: TGTGCCAGCAGCGTAACAGGTGACCCCTACGAGCAGTACTTC. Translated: CASSVTGDPYEQYF.

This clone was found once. The CDR3 DNA reads as TGTGCCAGCAGTTTCGACAGGTCCTTCACAGATACGCAGTATTTT. It translates to CASSFDRSFTDTQYF. The V gene is TRBV27, the J gene TRBJ2-3; maybe TRBD1 (6 bases). This CDR3 is built from 15 residues. Trimming removed 3 bases from V and 2 bases from J, with 12 bases in between. CDR1 is MNHEY, CDR2 SMNVEV, per germline (reference sequence).

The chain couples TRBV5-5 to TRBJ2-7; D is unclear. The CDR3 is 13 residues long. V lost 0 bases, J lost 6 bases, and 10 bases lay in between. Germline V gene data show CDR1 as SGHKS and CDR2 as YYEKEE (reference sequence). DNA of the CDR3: TGTGCCAGCAGCTTGGGGGCAGTGGCCGAGCAGTACTTC. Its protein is CASSLGAVAEQYF.

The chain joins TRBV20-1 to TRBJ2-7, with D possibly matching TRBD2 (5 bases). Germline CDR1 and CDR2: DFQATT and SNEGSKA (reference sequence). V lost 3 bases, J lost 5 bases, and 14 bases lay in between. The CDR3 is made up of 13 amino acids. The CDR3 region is CSASPSGWDEQYF. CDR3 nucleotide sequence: TGCAGTGCTAGTCCCAGCGGTTGGGACGAGCAGTACTTC.

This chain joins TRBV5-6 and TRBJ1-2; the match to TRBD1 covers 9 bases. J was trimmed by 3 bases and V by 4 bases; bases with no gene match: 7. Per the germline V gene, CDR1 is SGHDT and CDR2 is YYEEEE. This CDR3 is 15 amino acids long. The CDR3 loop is CASSIGTGRYYGYTF. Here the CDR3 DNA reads TGTGCCAGCAGCATCGGGACAGGGCGGTACTATGGCTACACCTTC.

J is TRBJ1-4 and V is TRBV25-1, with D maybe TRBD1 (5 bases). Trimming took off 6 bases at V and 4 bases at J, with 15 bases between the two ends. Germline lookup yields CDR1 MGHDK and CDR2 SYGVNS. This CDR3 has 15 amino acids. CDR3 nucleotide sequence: TGTGCCAGCAGCGGATGGAGGGGTATTAATGAAAAACTGTTTTTT. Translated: CASSGWRGINEKLFF.

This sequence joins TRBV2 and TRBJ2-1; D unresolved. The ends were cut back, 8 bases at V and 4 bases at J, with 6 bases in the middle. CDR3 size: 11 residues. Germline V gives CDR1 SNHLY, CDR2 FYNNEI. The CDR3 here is CASCRYNEQFF. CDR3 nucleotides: TGTGCCAGCTGCAGATACAATGAGCAGTTCTTC.

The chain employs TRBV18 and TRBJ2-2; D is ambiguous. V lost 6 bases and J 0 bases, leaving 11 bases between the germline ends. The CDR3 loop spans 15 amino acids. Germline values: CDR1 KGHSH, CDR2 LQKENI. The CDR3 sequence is CASSIGSPNTGELFF. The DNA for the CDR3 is TGTGCCAGCTCCATTGGCTCTCCGAACACCGGGGAGCTGTTTTTT.

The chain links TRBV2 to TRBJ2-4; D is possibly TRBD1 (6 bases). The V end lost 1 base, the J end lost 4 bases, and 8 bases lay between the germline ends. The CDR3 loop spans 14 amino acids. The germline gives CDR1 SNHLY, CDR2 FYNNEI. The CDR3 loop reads CASSEGQGKNIQYF. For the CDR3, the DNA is TGTGCCAGCAGTGAAGGGCAGGGGAAAAACATTCAGTACTTC.